This T cell receptor beta chain is from a study of T cell responses to AZD1222 COVID-19 vaccine. Profiled with immunoSEQ multiplex PCR; TCRdb holds only in-frame clones, not every one. Of about 150,000 clones listed, 90% were seen once; the top ten hold approximately 1.8%. As for this clone: What it recognizes is unknown.

Findings and caveats of the study: The breadth and depth of Spike-specific TCRs increased once two AZD1222 doses had been given. Donors were chiefly white British, with a greater number of females, and clonal diversity was perhaps underestimated.

This specimen was peripheral blood, taken on day 0 of AZD1222 vaccination. The sequence was obtained from an adult in good health.

DNA of the CDR3: TGTGCCAGTAGGAACAGGGGGCGCCGGGGCACTGAAGCTTTCTTT. It yields the protein CASRNRGRRGTEAFF. The chain is built from TRBV19 and TRBJ1-1; 9 nucleotides match TRBD1. V was pared by 6 bases and J by 4 bases, with 9 bases of the junction left unmatched. Germline lookup yields CDR1 LNHDA and CDR2 SQIVND (reference sequence). The CDR3 is 15 amino acids.